This T cell receptor (beta chain) came from a study of blood T cell repertoires in COVID-19 (TCRdb year 2020). Turning to the overall study: Samples from collaborators originated in the United States, Italy and Spain and spanned both the acute and convalescent phases of COVID-19. The prospective study material was composed of cDNA or gDNA derived from T cells, B-cell-depleted T cells, or PBMCs. Subjects who had been exposed to COVID-19, were actively infected with it, or had recovered from it provided the deeply sampled blood TCRbeta repertoires that made up the dataset. A freely available public database, intended as a resource for researchers studying the immune response to SARS-CoV-2, is where the repertoires were released. Samples came from the ongoing ImmuneRACE study (first 160 participants) plus 1,254 subjects from 6 global collaborators. Sample metadata almost always included a de-identified subject ID, COVID-19 status, age in years and sex. Where available, HLA class I and class II types were obtained from metadata supplied by the sample provider rather than from assay-based typing. Study-wide conclusions, independent of this receptor: How much clinical and demographic metadata was included differed by source and by participant, and the metadata was provided uncurated.

The CDR3 starts with the cysteine, ends with the phenylalanine, and has 16 residues. Left in the record is the CDR3 DNA by itself, 48 bases read in frame from the first base. For CDR1 and CDR2, the germline V gene lists SGHVS and FQNEAQ. At the junction V is shortened by 1 base and J by 8 bases, with 18 bases in between. The table lists this clone with a few counts. What this receptor recognizes is not known. Per-nucleotide qualities are absent, and no much larger clonotype sits a single base away. The immunoSEQ Assay, a bias-controlled multiplex PCR, was used to amplify TCRbeta CDR3 regions from genomic DNA. The study's own analysis went as follows. Within the assay, amplification of reference gene primers was used to estimate how many nucleated cells each sample contained. Sequence reads were collapsed and filtered to measure the absolute abundance of every unique TCRbeta CDR3 rearrangement. Productive Simpson clonality was computed per sample as the square root of Simpson's diversity index over productive rearrangements. Not all clones reach the TCRdb copy of this immuneACCESS table, which keeps in-frame sequences only. Checked studies attribute under half of the gap to unresolved V genes and leave the rest unexplained. The D gene and trimming were derived from the DNA, and the V and J assignments and clone size from that table. This sample lists some 250,000 clones; around 89% were detected once. Of the sample, roughly 8.3% falls within the top ten clones.

Participants in the prospective study were aged roughly 18 to 95 years, lived in 20 to 25 United States geographic areas, and enrolled through a virtual design. To assign participants to cohorts, the prospective study relied on clinical history that participants themselves reported in a screening survey and a study questionnaire. For ImmuneRACE Cohort 3, a participant was defined as recovered based on two consecutive negative NP/OP PCR tests, clearance by a healthcare professional, or resolution of symptoms. In the prospective study, whole blood, serum and a nasopharyngeal or oropharyngeal swab were collected from each participant by mobile phlebotomists. Prospective study participants could optionally give additional blood draws and questionnaires over an approximately two-month period. Blood samples from the prospective study were shipped frozen or at room temperature prior to DNA extraction.

The sequence came from a man aged 35-49 years who had recovered from COVID-19. This receptor chain uses TRBV7-8 and TRBJ2-1, with TRBD1 tentatively as D gene (5 bases match). Sequenced: PBMCs or T cells enriched from blood (not recorded which). The bases read TGTGCCAGCAGCTTAGGTTCAGGGTATTTCCCGCATGAGCAGTTCTTC. Translated, it reads CASSLGSGYFPHEQFF.